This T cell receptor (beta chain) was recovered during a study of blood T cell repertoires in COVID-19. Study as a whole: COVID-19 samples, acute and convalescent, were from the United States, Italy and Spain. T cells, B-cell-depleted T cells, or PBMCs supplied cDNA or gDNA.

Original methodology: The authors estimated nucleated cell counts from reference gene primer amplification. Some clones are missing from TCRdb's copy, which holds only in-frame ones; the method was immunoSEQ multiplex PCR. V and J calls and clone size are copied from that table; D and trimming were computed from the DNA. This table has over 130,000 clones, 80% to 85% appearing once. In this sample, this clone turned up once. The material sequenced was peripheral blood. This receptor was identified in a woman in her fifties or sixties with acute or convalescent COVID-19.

The CDR3 bases are TGTGCCAGCAGCTCGAACAGGGGCAATCAGCCCCAGCATTTT. Encoded protein: CASSSNRGNQPQHF. The chain is built from TRBV3-1 (or the pseudogene TRBV3-2) and TRBJ1-5, with D perhaps TRBD1 (6 bases). Germline V CDR1 and CDR2: LGHDT, YNNKEL (reference sequence). Trimming took off 5 bases at V and 2 bases at J, with 10 bases between the two ends. The CDR3 has 14 residues.